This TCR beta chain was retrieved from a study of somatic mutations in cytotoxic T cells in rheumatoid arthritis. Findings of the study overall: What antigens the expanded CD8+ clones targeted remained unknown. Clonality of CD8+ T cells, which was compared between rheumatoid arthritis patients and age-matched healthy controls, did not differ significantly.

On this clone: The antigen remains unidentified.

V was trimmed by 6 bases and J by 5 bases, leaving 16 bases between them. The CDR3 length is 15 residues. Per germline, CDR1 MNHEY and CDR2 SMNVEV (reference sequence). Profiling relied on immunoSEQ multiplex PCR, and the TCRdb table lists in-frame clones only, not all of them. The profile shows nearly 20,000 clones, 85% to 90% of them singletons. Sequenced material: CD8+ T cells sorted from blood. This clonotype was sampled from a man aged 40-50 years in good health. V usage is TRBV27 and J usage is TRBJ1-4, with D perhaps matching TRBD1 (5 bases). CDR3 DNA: TGTGCCAGCAGATACGGGACGGCGGGGAATGAAAAACTGTTTTTT. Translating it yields CASRYGTAGNEKLFF.